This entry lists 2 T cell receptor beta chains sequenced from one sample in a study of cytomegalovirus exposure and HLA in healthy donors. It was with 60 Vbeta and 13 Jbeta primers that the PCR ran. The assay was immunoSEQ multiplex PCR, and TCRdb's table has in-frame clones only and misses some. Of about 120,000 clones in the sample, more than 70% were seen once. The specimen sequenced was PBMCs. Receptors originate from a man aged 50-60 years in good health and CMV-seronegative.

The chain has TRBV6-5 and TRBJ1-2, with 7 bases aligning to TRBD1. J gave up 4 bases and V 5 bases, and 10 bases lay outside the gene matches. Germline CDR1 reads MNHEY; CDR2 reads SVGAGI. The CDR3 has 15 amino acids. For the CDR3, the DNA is TGTGCCAGCAGTGGCCGGCAGGGGGTGGGCTATGGCTACACCTTC. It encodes CASSGRQGVGYGYTF.

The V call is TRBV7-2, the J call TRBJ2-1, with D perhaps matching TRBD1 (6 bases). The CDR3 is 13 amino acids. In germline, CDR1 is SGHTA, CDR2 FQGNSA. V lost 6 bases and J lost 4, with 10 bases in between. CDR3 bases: TGTGCCAGCAGAACCACAGGGTACAATGAGCAGTTCTTC. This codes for CASRTTGYNEQFF.